This T cell receptor (beta chain) was sequenced in a study of blood T cell repertoires in COVID-19. Germline lookup yields CDR1 SGHTA and CDR2 FQGTGA. V was shortened by 2 bases and J by 3 bases, with 11 bases between the two germline ends. The CDR3 is 15 amino acids. Original processing methods: Amplification of reference gene primers provided the estimated nucleated cell counts. Sequencing used immunoSEQ multiplex PCR; TCRdb keeps in-frame clones, though not all of them. V, J and clone size were drawn from that table, and D and trimming were deduced from the DNA. The table shows some 200,000 clones, with 80% to 90% occurring only once. Participants had their cohort set by participant-reported clinical history.

This chain links TRBV7-3 with TRBJ2-1; perhaps TRBD2 as D (6 bases). Input material: PBMCs or T cells enriched from blood (not recorded which). The clonotype originates from a man in his forties who had recovered from COVID-19. The DNA of the CDR3 is TGTGCCAGCAGCTTAGGCGGGACTTACTACAATGAGCAGTTCTTC. As protein: CASSLGGTYYNEQFF.